Reported below is one T cell receptor beta chain. CDR1 and CDR2 from the germline V gene are SGHTA and FQGTGA. The CDR3 is 13 residues long. The trim removed 5 bases at V and 11 bases at J, leaving 9 bases unmatched. The sample belongs to a study of technical replicates of blood from a few donors. Produced via immunoSEQ multiplex PCR; TCRdb's table is partial and in-frame only. The sample carries approximately 82,000 clones, about nine tenths recorded once. The V gene is TRBV7-3, the J gene TRBJ1-1; 9 nucleotides agree with TRBD1. The sample consisted of T cells isolated from PBMCs. The receptor comes from a human donor in good health. Some clones in this sample may be carry-over from other donors' samples. The CDR3 DNA follows: TGTGCCAGCAGCGTAGACAGGGGGGGGGATGCTTTCTTT. Protein product: CASSVDRGGDAFF.